A single sample gave rise to the 18 T cell receptor beta chains below, sequenced in a study of shared clonotypes between healthy human individuals. Produced via immunoSEQ multiplex PCR; TCRdb's table is partial and in-frame only. Of 1.6 million or so clones listed, more than 95% are singletons. Sequencing was done on a sample of naive CD4+ T cells sorted from blood. The subset: CD45RA+ positively selected. The receptors come from a man aged 25 to 40 in good health.

A note on this clone: Other nucleotide sequences from this sample produce the same CDR3. The gene calls are TRBV5-4 and TRBJ2-7, with D perhaps matching TRBD1 or TRBD2 (6 bases each). Germline assignment: CDR1 SGHNT and CDR2 YYREEE (reference sequence). This CDR3 has 14 residues. Trimming removed 4 bases from V and 2 bases from J, with 13 bases in between. The CDR3 spells CASSPEGGPYEQYF. The CDR3 DNA reads as TGTGCCAGCAGCCCCGAGGGGGGTCCCTACGAGCAGTACTTC.

The J gene is TRBJ2-3, the V gene TRBV9; TRBD2 agrees at 10 bases. This CDR3 has 14 residues. J was trimmed by 4 bases and V by 3 bases; bases with no gene match: 2. Germline loops: CDR1 SGDLS, CDR2 YYNGEE. For the CDR3, the DNA is TGTGCCAGCAGCGCGCTAGCGGGAGCAGATACGCAGTATTTT. It yields the protein CASSALAGADTQYF.

The rearrangement uses TRBV28 and TRBJ2-7, with TRBD1 identical over 7 bases. Germline V gene lookup returns CDR1 MDHEN and CDR2 SYDVKM. CDR3 length equals 17 residues. Trimming took 3 bases from V and 1 from J; bases not matched to a gene: 12. CDR3 region: CASSFSPPGQLSYEQYF. For the CDR3, the DNA is TGTGCCAGCAGTTTTTCGCCGCCGGGACAGCTTTCCTACGAGCAGTACTTC.

This clone was detected only once. This sample also contains other DNA sequences that code for the same CDR3. This chain joins TRBV5-1 and TRBJ2-3; either TRBD1 or TRBD2 may supply D (5 bases each). CDR1 and CDR2 (germline): SGHRS, YFSETQ. V dropped 0 bases and J dropped 6 bases, with 11 bases sitting between them. The length of the CDR3 is 14 residues. The CDR3 sequence: CASSLGGEGDTQYF. In nucleotides, the CDR3 is TGCGCCAGCAGCTTGGGAGGGGAAGGTGATACGCAGTATTTT.

The V and J genes are TRBV10-1 and TRBJ2-3; D gene ambiguous. V shed 0 bases and J shed 6 bases, with 10 bases lying between them. CDR1 is WNHNN and CDR2 is SYGVQD in the germline V gene (reference sequence). The CDR3 loop spans 14 amino acids. CDR3 sequence (DNA): TGCGCCAGCAGTGAGTCGCGCCTGGGGGATACGCAGTATTTT. This codes for CASSESRLGDTQYF.

This chain joins TRBV2 and TRBJ2-1; D gene ambiguous. Germline loops: CDR1 SNHLY, CDR2 FYNNEI. V was shortened by 6 bases and J by 4 bases, with 7 bases between the two germline ends. The CDR3 extends over 12 amino acids. The CDR3 loop reads CASRDIYNEQFF. The CDR3 coding sequence is TGTGCCAGCAGAGACATATACAATGAGCAGTTCTTC.

The chain joins TRBV2 to TRBJ1-1; tentatively, D is TRBD1 (5 bases). CDR1 SNHLY and CDR2 FYNNEI come from the germline V gene. This CDR3 contains 13 residues. Trimming cost V 5 bases and J 0 bases, with 7 bases left between them. The CDR3 protein is CASSQGMNTEAFF. CDR3 coding DNA: TGTGCCAGCAGTCAGGGTATGAACACTGAAGCTTTCTTT. Drawing the rest from reference TRBV2 and TRBJ1-1, the complete variable domain is EPEVTQTPSHQVTQMGQEVILRCVPISNHLYFYWYRQILGQKVEFLVSFYNNEISEKSEIFDDQFSVERPDGSNFTLKIRSTKLEDSAMYFCASSQGMNTEAFFGQGTRLTVV.

The genes are TRBV30 and TRBJ1-3; D is unclear. V lost 0 bases, J lost 0 bases, and 9 bases lay in between. This CDR3 contains 15 residues. Germline CDR1 GTSNPN, CDR2 SVGIG (reference sequence). The CDR3 bases are TGTGCCTGGAGTGTCGGGCAGTACTCTGGAAACACCATATATTTT. It codes for CAWSVGQYSGNTIYF.

The chain has TRBV10-3 and TRBJ2-7; D unclear. The CDR3 totals 11 residues. Trimming stripped 8 bases from V and 3 bases from J, with 8 bases between. The germline gives CDR1 ENHRY, CDR2 SYGVKD. CDR3 region: CAIAASYEQYF. Written as DNA, the CDR3 is TGTGCCATCGCGGCTAGCTACGAGCAGTACTTC.

This rearrangement joins TRBV11-2 to TRBJ1-4; TRBD1 matches 8 bases. The CDR3 loop spans 15 amino acids. Germline-derived CDR1 and CDR2 are SGHAT and FQNNGV. V lost 5 bases, J lost 4 bases, and 6 bases stayed unmatched. The CDR3 here is CASSRTGGYNEKLFF. The CDR3 DNA is TGTGCCAGCAGCCGCACAGGGGGTTATAATGAAAAACTGTTTTTT. The full variable domain, with the rest looked up from reference TRBV11-2 and TRBJ1-4, is EAGVAQSPRYKIIEKRQSVAFWCNPISGHATLYWYQQILGQGPKLLIQFQNNGVVDDSQLPKDRFSAERLKGVDSTLKIQPAKLEDSAVYLCASSRTGGYNEKLFFGSGTQLSVL.

CDR3 coding DNA: TGTGCCAGCAGCCGACAGGGGGGGTCTTCCTACGAGCAGTACTTC. Protein product: CASSRQGGSSYEQYF. The chain uses TRBV13 and TRBJ2-7; 9 bases align to TRBD1. The germline V gene has CDR1 PRHDT and CDR2 FYEKMQ (reference sequence). CDR3 length: 15 amino acids. The V segment lost 5 bases and the J segment 1 base; nucleotides outside the gene matches: 6. The full variable domain, in which reference TRBV13 and TRBJ2-7 provide the parts outside the CDR3, is AAGVIQSPRHLIKEKRETATLKCYPIPRHDTVYWYQQGPGQDPQFLISFYEKMQSDKGSIPDRFSAQQFSDYHSELNMSSLELGDSALYFCASSRQGGSSYEQYFGPGTRLTVT.

J is TRBJ2-1 and V is TRBV7-9; 7 nucleotides line up with TRBD1. Germline V gene lookup returns CDR1 SEHNR and CDR2 FQNEAQ (reference sequence). V lost 5 bases and J lost 3; bases outside the gene matches: 4. The CDR3 is 14 amino acids. CDR3 region: CASSEGQYYNEQFF. CDR3 bases: TGTGCCAGCAGCGAGGGACAGTACTACAATGAGCAGTTCTTC.

J is TRBJ1-3 and V is TRBV7-2; the D gene is possibly TRBD1 (5 bases). Per germline, CDR1 SGHTA and CDR2 FQGNSA. Trimming took off 5 bases at V and 4 bases at J, with 15 bases between the two ends. CDR3 length equals 15 residues. The CDR3 coding sequence is TGTGCCAGCAGCCCGGGAGGGGCTCCCGGAAACACCATATATTTT. It is translated as CASSPGGAPGNTIYF.

The rearrangement uses TRBV12-5 and TRBJ2-1; D not certain. Germline V gene sequence: CDR1 LGHNT, CDR2 FRNRAP. V lost 1 base and J 0 bases, leaving 4 bases between the germline ends. The CDR3 runs to 14 residues. CDR3 DNA: TGTGCTAGTGGTTTGGAAAGCTCCTACAATGAGCAGTTCTTC. Its translation is CASGLESSYNEQFF.

The rearrangement uses TRBV27 and TRBJ2-3; D is unclear. Germline CDR1 and CDR2: MNHEY and SMNVEV (reference sequence). V was shortened by 3 bases and J by 7 bases, with 14 bases between the two germline ends. The CDR3 is made up of 14 amino acids. Here the CDR3 reads CASSLAEMLNTQYF. CDR3 in DNA: TGTGCCAGCAGTTTGGCGGAAATGCTAAATACGCAGTATTTT.

The gene calls are TRBV9 and TRBJ2-5, with D perhaps matching TRBD2 (6 bases). The germline CDR1 and CDR2 sequences are SGDLS and YYNGEE. CDR3 length equals 14 residues. The V and J ends lost 3 bases and 7 bases respectively, with 16 bases between them. The CDR3 DNA reads TGTGCCAGCAGCGAGTTAGCGGCCGAAGGGACCCAGTACTTC. Amino acid sequence: CASSELAAEGTQYF.

The chain is built from TRBV5-1 and TRBJ2-2; 7 bases agree with TRBD1. V was clipped by 8 bases and J by 1 base; unmatched bases: 11. The CDR3 has 16 amino acids. Germline CDR1 reads SGHRS; CDR2 reads YFSETQ. This chain's CDR3 is CASSTGVLLNTGELFF. CDR3 coding DNA: TGCGCCAGTAGTACAGGGGTTTTACTGAACACCGGGGAGCTGTTTTTT.

Of note for this clone: One end of the junction fails to match germline, which may point to a read error. The chain uses TRBV9 and TRBJ2-2; no clear D. The V gene's germline CDR1 is SGDLS and CDR2 YYNGEE. The CDR3 is 14 amino acids. The CDR3 region is CASSVDPNAGELFF. As DNA, the CDR3 is TGTGCCAGCAGCGTCGACCCGAACGCCGGGGAGCTGTTTTTT.